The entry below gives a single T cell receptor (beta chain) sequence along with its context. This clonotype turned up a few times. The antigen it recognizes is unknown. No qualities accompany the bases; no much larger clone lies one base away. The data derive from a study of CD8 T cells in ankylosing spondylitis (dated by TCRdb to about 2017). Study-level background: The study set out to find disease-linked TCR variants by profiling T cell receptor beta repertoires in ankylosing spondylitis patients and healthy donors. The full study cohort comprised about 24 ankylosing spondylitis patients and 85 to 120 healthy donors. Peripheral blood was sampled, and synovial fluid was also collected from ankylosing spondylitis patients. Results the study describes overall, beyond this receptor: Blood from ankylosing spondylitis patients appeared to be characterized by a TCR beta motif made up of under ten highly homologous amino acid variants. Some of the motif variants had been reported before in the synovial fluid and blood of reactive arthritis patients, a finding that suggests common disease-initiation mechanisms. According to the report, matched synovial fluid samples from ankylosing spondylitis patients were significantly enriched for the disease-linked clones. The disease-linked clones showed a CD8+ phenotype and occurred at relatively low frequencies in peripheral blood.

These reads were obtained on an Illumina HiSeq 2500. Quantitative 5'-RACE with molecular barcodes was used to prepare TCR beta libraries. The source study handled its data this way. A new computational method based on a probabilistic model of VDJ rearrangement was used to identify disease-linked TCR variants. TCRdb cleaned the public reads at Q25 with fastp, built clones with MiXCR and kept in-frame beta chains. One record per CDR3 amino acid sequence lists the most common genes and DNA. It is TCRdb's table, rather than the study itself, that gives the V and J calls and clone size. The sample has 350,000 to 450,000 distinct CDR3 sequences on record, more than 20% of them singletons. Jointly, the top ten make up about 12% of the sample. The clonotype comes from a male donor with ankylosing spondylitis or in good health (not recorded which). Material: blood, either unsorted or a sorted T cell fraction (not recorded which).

The nucleotides read TGTGCCAGCGAAGCGGGGAGCTCCTACAATGAGCAGTTCTTC. It translates as CASEAGSSYNEQFF. The chain joins TRBV14 to TRBJ2-1, with 7 bases aligning to TRBD2. From a lookup of the germline V gene, CDR1 and CDR2 are SGHDN and FVKESK. Reading from cysteine to phenylalanine, the CDR3 counts 14 amino acids. Here the CDR3 DNA is all that survives: 42 bases in frame from base 1. V is pruned by 8 bases and J by 0 bases, leaving 4 bases of the junction without a gene match.